This is a list of T cell receptor beta chains from one sample in a study of T-cell reconstitution after alpha-beta-depleted transplantation in children. TCRdb redid the calling of the PCR reads with MiXCR, one entry per CDR3 protein. The sample has hundreds of thousands of distinct CDR3 sequences, around a tenth seen once. This specimen was peripheral blood, taken 180 days after TCRalphabeta/CD19-depleted stem cell transplant. These receptors were obtained from a male patient under 10 years old who had a stem cell transplant for chronic granulomatous disease, so the T cells may come from the graft donor. Both conserved end residues are part of each CDR3. The D gene is left open where the match is weak. Size values are once, few and many counts, or a class for expanded clones, and some rows have none.

V gene	clone size	D gene	J gene	CDR3 protein	CDR3 DNA
TRBV19	-	TRBD2	TRBJ2-3	CASSGLAGVADTQYF	TGTGCCAGTAGTGGACTAGCGGGGGTCGCAGATACGCAGTATTTT
TRBV5-1	many	-	TRBJ2-1	CASSFSGRLNEQFF	TGCGCCAGCAGCTTCTCCGGCAGACTCAATGAGCAGTTCTTC
TRBV6-4	many	-	TRBJ2-2	CASSGFGGELFF	TGTGCCAGCAGTGGCTTTGGCGGGGAGCTGTTTTTT
TRBV5-1	many	TRBD2	TRBJ2-1	CASSSRGTSGTFGYNEQFF	TGCGCCAGCAGCTCCCGCGGGACTAGCGGGACGTTTGGTTACAATGAGCAGTTCTTC
TRBV4-1	many	TRBD1	TRBJ2-1	CASSQRQGMAHDEQFF	TGCGCCAGCAGCCAAAGACAGGGGATGGCACACGATGAGCAGTTCTTC
TRBV29-1	many	TRBD1	TRBJ1-2	CSVTGVDGYTF	TGCAGCGTAACAGGGGTTGATGGCTACACCTTC
TRBV7-9	many	-	TRBJ1-1	CASSLEGIPNTEAFF	TGTGCCAGCAGCTTAGAGGGAATCCCGAACACTGAAGCTTTCTTT
TRBV12-3/TRBV12-4	many	TRBD2	TRBJ2-4	CASSLISSGRNIQYF	TGTGCCAGCAGTTTAATTTCTAGCGGGAGAAACATTCAGTACTTC
TRBV14	many	TRBD1	TRBJ2-1	CASSHPGQNEQFF	TGTGCCAGCAGCCATCCGGGACAGAATGAGCAGTTCTTC
TRBV23-1	-	-	TRBJ2-7	CASIQRTTSYEQYF	TGCGCCAGCATTCAAAGAACAACCTCCTACGAGCAGTACTTC
TRBV7-6	many	TRBD1	TRBJ2-1	CASSSRDRVFDSEQFF	TGTGCCAGCAGCTCGAGAGACAGGGTATTTGATAGTGAGCAGTTCTTC
TRBV13	once	-	TRBJ2-6	CASGSGVLCGANVLTF	TGTGCCAGCGGCTCCGGGGTCCTCTGTGGGGCCAACGTCCTGACTTTC
TRBV12-3/TRBV12-4	many	-	TRBJ2-3	CASSFSQELADTQYF	TGTGCCAGCAGTTTTAGTCAGGAATTAGCAGATACGCAGTATTTT
TRBV4-2	-	TRBD1	TRBJ2-3	CASSQEKDRVPDTQYF	TGTGCCAGCAGCCAAGAGAAGGACAGGGTACCAGATACGCAGTATTTT
TRBV7-9	-	-	TRBJ2-7	CASSLGLSYYEQYF	TGTGCCAGCAGCTTAGGGCTTAGCTACTACGAGCAGTACTTC
TRBV18	many	-	TRBJ1-2	CASSPRGLPGGYTF	TGTGCCAGCTCACCACGGGGCCTCCCAGGGGGCTACACCTTC
TRBV5-6	many	-	TRBJ2-5	CASSLVTLYQETQYF	TGTGCCAGCAGCTTAGTGACATTGTACCAAGAGACCCAGTACTTC
TRBV7-2	many	-	TRBJ2-1	CASGVNREGQFF	TGTGCCAGCGGAGTAAACAGGGAGGGGCAGTTCTTC
TRBV4-3	many	-	TRBJ1-4	CASSQDRWGGDEKLFF	TGCGCCAGCAGCCAAGATCGATGGGGGGGGGATGAAAAACTGTTTTTT
TRBV9	many	-	TRBJ2-7	CASSVASGGSYEQYF	TGTGCCAGCAGCGTAGCGTCCGGCGGGTCCTACGAGCAGTACTTC
TRBV9	many	TRBD2	TRBJ2-7	CASSAAPLAGGPEQYF	TGTGCCAGCAGCGCCGCCCCCCTTGCGGGAGGGCCCGAGCAGTACTTC
TRBV18	once	-	TRBJ1-6	CATKRRSGDNSPLHF	TGTGCCACCAAGAGGCGTTCTGGGGATAATTCACCCCTCCACTTT
TRBV9	-	TRBD2	TRBJ2-4	CASSVGSREGIQYF	TGTGCCAGCAGCGTAGGTTCCAGGGAGGGCATTCAGTACTTC
TRBV6-6	-	-	TRBJ2-5	CASSYSLGAPEETQYF	TGTGCCAGCAGTTACTCTCTCGGAGCTCCGGAGGAGACCCAGTACTTC
TRBV5-1	many	TRBD1	TRBJ1-1	CASSATPGQLNTEAFF	TGCGCCAGCAGCGCAACCCCGGGACAGCTAAACACTGAAGCTTTCTTT
TRBV19	-	TRBD1	TRBJ1-5	CASSEEHNRGNQPQHF	TGTGCCAGTTCTGAGGAGCATAACAGGGGGAATCAGCCCCAGCATTTT
TRBV5-5	many	TRBD2	TRBJ2-1	CASSLGNSGLPYNEQFF	TGTGCCAGCAGCTTGGGTAATTCGGGACTACCTTACAATGAGCAGTTCTTC
TRBV20-1	many	TRBD2	TRBJ2-1	CSAIPRAGGYNEQFF	TGCAGTGCTATCCCCCGGGCCGGGGGGTACAATGAGCAGTTCTTC
TRBV20-1	many	TRBD1	TRBJ2-2	CSAGTGGYGELFF	TGCAGTGCTGGGACAGGGGGCTACGGGGAGCTGTTTTTT
TRBV7-2	many	TRBD1	TRBJ1-5	CASSQGAGEPQHF	TGTGCCAGCAGTCAGGGGGCAGGGGAGCCCCAGCATTTT
TRBV6-5	many	-	TRBJ1-5	CASRPRTRSNQPQHF	TGTGCCAGCAGGCCTCGGACACGTAGCAATCAGCCCCAGCATTTT
TRBV3-1	many	TRBD1	TRBJ1-2	CASSRQGIGYGYTF	TGTGCCAGCAGCCGACAGGGGATAGGATATGGCTACACCTTC
TRBV5-1	many	-	TRBJ2-3	CASSLGGKSTDTQYF	TGCGCCAGCAGCTTAGGGGGGAAGAGCACAGATACGCAGTATTTT
TRBV5-1	many	-	TRBJ1-1	CASSKNRVAEAFF	TGCGCCAGCAGTAAAAACAGGGTCGCTGAAGCTTTCTTT
TRBV7-2	many	-	TRBJ2-1	CASSLASPRGGQFF	TGTGCCAGCAGCTTAGCTAGCCCGAGGGGGGGGCAGTTCTTC
TRBV20-1	many	-	TRBJ2-4	CSAPPVSLQNIQYF	TGCAGTGCCCCCCCAGTGAGCCTCCAAAACATTCAGTACTTC
TRBV11-3	many	-	TRBJ1-1	CASSQGVGTEAFF	TGTGCCAGCAGCCAGGGAGTTGGCACTGAAGCTTTCTTT
TRBV20-1	many	-	TRBJ2-7	CSARRQGYEQYF	TGCAGTGCTAGGAGGCAGGGCTACGAGCAGTACTTC
TRBV10-3	many	-	TRBJ2-2	CAISETGTSPLQNTGELFF	TGTGCCATCAGTGAAACCGGGACTTCCCCGCTACAGAACACCGGGGAGCTGTTTTTT
TRBV10-3	many	-	TRBJ2-7	CAISAPRGTYSYEQYF	TGTGCCATCAGTGCCCCCCGCGGGACTTACTCCTACGAGCAGTACTTC
TRBV5-1	-	-	TRBJ2-7	CASSPGTLDGYEQYF	TGCGCCAGCAGCCCAGGGACACTCGACGGCTACGAGCAGTACTTC
TRBV30	-	TRBD2	TRBJ2-2	CAWRLTSGHPTGELFF	TGTGCCTGGAGGCTTACTAGCGGGCACCCCACCGGGGAGCTGTTTTTT
TRBV4-2	-	TRBD2	TRBJ2-1	CASGPGLSGGYNEQFF	TGTGCCAGCGGCCCTGGGCTTAGCGGGGGGTACAATGAGCAGTTCTTC
TRBV2	many	-	TRBJ2-1	CASSVVGNEQFF	TGTGCCAGCAGTGTGGTTGGCAATGAGCAGTTCTTC
TRBV20-1	many	TRBD2	TRBJ2-2	CSALVAGANTGELFF	TGCAGTGCCCTTGTAGCGGGAGCGAACACCGGGGAGCTGTTTTTT
TRBV30	few	-	TRBJ1-1	CAWSARGRRTEAFF	TGTGCCTGGAGTGCACGGGGCAGACGCACTGAAGCTTTCTTT
TRBV5-1	many	TRBD2	TRBJ2-1	CASSRGGSYNEQFF	TGCGCCAGCAGCAGGGGAGGGTCCTACAATGAGCAGTTCTTC
TRBV6-5	many	-	TRBJ2-5	CASSYATRKETQYF	TGTGCCAGCAGTTACGCGACGCGGAAAGAGACCCAGTACTTC
TRBV29-1	-	TRBD1	TRBJ2-2	CSVEARGQGNTGELFF	TGCAGCGTTGAAGCACGAGGACAGGGGAACACCGGGGAGCTGTTTTTT
TRBV7-8	many	TRBD2	TRBJ2-3	CASSLRRKLAGGLDTQYF	TGTGCCAGCAGCTTAAGACGGAAACTAGCGGGAGGGCTAGATACGCAGTATTTT
TRBV6-5	many	TRBD2	TRBJ2-7	CASSSPGLASYEQYF	TGTGCCAGCAGTTCCCCGGGACTAGCGAGCTACGAGCAGTACTTC
TRBV7-2	-	-	TRBJ2-4	CVSRLVGVTRARNIQYF	TGTGTCAGCAGGTTAGTCGGAGTTACCCGAGCCAGAAACATTCAGTACTTC
TRBV20-1	many	-	TRBJ2-1	CSVSWGFDEQFF	TGCAGTGTGTCTTGGGGTTTCGATGAGCAGTTCTTC
TRBV5-1	many	-	TRBJ2-7	CASSLGPQGSISYEQYF	TGCGCCAGCAGCTTGGGTCCACAGGGATCTATCTCCTACGAGCAGTACTTC